A single sample is the source of the 29 T cell receptor beta chains below, sequenced in a study of blood T cell repertoires in COVID-19. Some clones are missing from TCRdb's copy, which holds only in-frame ones; the method was immunoSEQ multiplex PCR. Of roughly 100,000 clones listed, 75% to 90% are singletons. Sequencing was done on a sample of peripheral blood. The receptors derive from a human donor in a cohort sampled during active COVID-19.

The chain carries TRBV7-2 and TRBJ1-4, with D possibly TRBD1 on 6 matching bases. Per germline, CDR1 SGHTA and CDR2 FQGNSA. The CDR3 runs 15 residues. With 5 bases removed from V and 3 bases from J, the gap between germline ends came to 13 bases. CDR3 coding DNA: TGTGCCAGCAGCCCCCGGGCAGGGGCTAATGAAAAACTGTTTTTT. It specifies CASSPRAGANEKLFF.

This chain links TRBV5-1 with TRBJ2-3, with D possibly being TRBD1 (5 bases). V lost 0 bases, J lost 0 bases, and 8 bases lay in between. The CDR3 is 15 residues long. Germline V lookup: CDR1 SGHRS, CDR2 YFSETQ. The CDR3 loop is CASSLGQISTDTQYF. CDR3 DNA sequence: TGCGCCAGCAGCTTGGGACAGATCAGCACAGATACGCAGTATTTT.

The chain recombines TRBV4-3 with TRBJ2-4; 16 bases align to TRBD2. CDR1 is LGHNA and CDR2 is YSLEER in the germline V gene. The CDR3 runs to 19 residues. With V trimmed by 1 base and J by 7 bases, 10 bases remained unmatched. CDR3 amino acids: CASSQAGLAGGPIFNIQYF. CDR3 in DNA: TGCGCCAGCAGCCAAGCGGGACTAGCGGGGGGGCCGATATTTAACATTCAGTACTTC.

The gene calls are TRBV7-2 and TRBJ1-2; D uncertain. Germline CDR1 and CDR2: SGHTA and FQGNSA. CDR3 length equals 14 residues. Deletions cut 5 bases from V and 1 base from J, with 11 bases between. The CDR3 bases are TGTGCCAGCAGCCTCGGTCCTGTTAACTATGGCTACACCTTC. Translating gives CASSLGPVNYGYTF.

CDR3 region: CAGRGVYGYTF. CDR3 bases: TGTGCCGGGCGGGGGGTCTATGGCTACACCTTC. The V gene is TRBV30, the J gene TRBJ1-2; D is perhaps TRBD1 (5 bases). The CDR3 is 11 residues long. The germline V gene encodes CDR1 GTSNPN and CDR2 SVGIG (reference sequence). The germline V and J ends were trimmed by 8 bases and 4 bases, with 11 bases remaining between them. The entire variable domain, with the rest obtained from reference TRBV30 and TRBJ1-2, is as follows: SQTIHQWPATLVQPVGSPLSLECTVEGTSNPNLYWYRQAAGRGLQLLFYSVGIGQISSEVPQNLSASRPQDRQFILSSKKLLLSDSGFYLCAGRGVYGYTFGSGTRLTVV.

The chain recombines TRBV7-6 with TRBJ1-1, with TRBD1 as a possible D gene (5 bases). The CDR3 is 15 residues long. Germline CDR1 is SGHVS and CDR2 is FNYEAQ. V was clipped by 1 base and J by 1 base, with 10 bases between them. The DNA for the CDR3 is TGTGCCAGCAGCTTAGAAAGGGGCCGGAACACTGAAGCTTTCTTT. Translation gives CASSLERGRNTEAFF.

This sequence joins TRBV5-1 and TRBJ1-1; the D gene is possibly TRBD1 (6 bases). The germline gives CDR1 SGHRS, CDR2 YFSETQ. Trimming shortened V by 0 bases and J by 1 base, and 10 bases separated the two germline ends. The CDR3 has 15 residues. The CDR3 loop reads CASSLAGQENTEAFF. CDR3 DNA sequence: TGCGCCAGCAGCTTGGCGGGACAAGAGAACACTGAAGCTTTCTTT.

This chain joins TRBV19 and TRBJ2-3, with D possibly matching TRBD2 (5 bases). Looked up from germline, CDR1 is LNHDA and CDR2 is SQIVND (reference sequence). V lost 4 bases and J 5 bases, leaving 10 bases between the germline ends. The CDR3 runs 13 residues. CDR3 region: CASSSGRGDTQYF. The CDR3 nucleotides are TGTGCCAGTAGTAGCGGCCGGGGAGATACGCAGTATTTT.

For the CDR3, the DNA is TGTGCCAGCAGCCCAGGGACTAGCGGGGACACAGATACGCAGTATTTT. Translated: CASSPGTSGDTDTQYF. This chain uses TRBV4-2 with TRBJ2-3; TRBD2 matches at 13 bases. Germline V CDR1 and CDR2: LGHNA, YNFKEQ. The CDR3 runs 16 residues. V shed 4 bases and J 2 bases; nucleotides not matched to a gene: 3.

This chain links TRBV11-2 with TRBJ2-1, with D unresolved. This CDR3 has 12 residues. With 3 bases removed from V and 5 bases from J, the gap between germline ends came to 5 bases. The germline gives CDR1 SGHAT, CDR2 FQNNGV. The CDR3 spells CASSFRNNEQFF. The CDR3 DNA follows: TGTGCCAGCAGCTTTAGAAACAATGAGCAGTTCTTC. Full variable domain (remainder filled in from reference TRBV11-2 and TRBJ2-1): EAGVAQSPRYKIIEKRQSVAFWCNPISGHATLYWYQQILGQGPKLLIQFQNNGVVDDSQLPKDRFSAERLKGVDSTLKIQPAKLEDSAVYLCASSFRNNEQFFGPGTRLTVL.

The V call is TRBV9, the J call TRBJ2-7; D is perhaps TRBD1 (6 bases). Germline CDR1 is SGDLS and CDR2 is YYNGEE. The CDR3 has 15 residues. V shed 4 bases and J shed 1 base, with 15 bases lying between them. CDR3 region: CASSRRDRSSYEQYF. DNA of the CDR3: TGTGCCAGCAGCCGCCGAGACAGGTCTTCCTACGAGCAGTACTTC.

The J gene is TRBJ2-5, the V gene TRBV5-6, with 9 bases lining up with TRBD2. This CDR3 contains 15 residues. Germline CDR1 SGHDT, CDR2 YYEEEE. V lost 4 bases and J lost 3; bases outside the gene matches: 7. This CDR3 is CASSRSGGFEETQYF. CDR3 in DNA: TGTGCCAGCAGCCGTAGCGGGGGTTTTGAAGAGACCCAGTACTTC.

This chain links TRBV5-4 with TRBJ2-7; 9 nucleotides agree with TRBD1. V lost 3 bases, J lost 5 bases, and 3 bases stayed unmatched. The germline gives CDR1 SGHNT, CDR2 YYREEE (reference sequence). The CDR3 runs to 13 residues. The CDR3 loop reads CASSSRTGDEQYF. CDR3 DNA sequence: TGTGCCAGCAGCTCCAGGACAGGGGACGAGCAGTACTTC.

This chain uses TRBV6-5 with TRBJ1-1, with 8 bases that match TRBD1. The junction had 3 bases not matched to a gene; V was cut back by 5 bases and J by 1 base. Germline V gene lookup returns CDR1 MNHEY and CDR2 SVGAGI. This CDR3 comprises 14 residues. The CDR3: CASSLTGANTEAFF. The CDR3 DNA sequence: TGTGCCAGCAGTCTGACAGGGGCGAACACTGAAGCTTTCTTT.

The table lists this clone with a few counts. This chain uses TRBV3-1 (or the pseudogene TRBV3-2) with TRBJ2-7; TRBD2 matches 12 bases. Germline lookup yields CDR1 LGHDT and CDR2 YNNKEL (reference sequence). V trimming: 4 bases; J trimming: 5 bases; junction bases outside the gene matches: 6. This CDR3 spans 15 amino acids. The CDR3 region is CASSRTSGAWDEQYF. The CDR3 region has the DNA TGTGCCAGCAGCCGGACTAGCGGGGCCTGGGACGAGCAGTACTTC.

The chain combines TRBV6-2 or TRBV6-3 with TRBJ1-5, with 8 nucleotides matching TRBD1. V was clipped by 5 bases and J by 5 bases; unmatched bases: 8. Per germline, CDR1 MNHEY and CDR2 SVGEGT. CDR3 length equals 15 residues. The CDR3 coding sequence is TGTGCCAGCAGTCGAGACAGGGGTTCGGATCAGCCCCAGCATTTT. Its translation is CASSRDRGSDQPQHF.

The chain has TRBV6-5 and TRBJ1-5, with 10 bases identical to TRBD1. Germline values: CDR1 MNHEY, CDR2 SVGAGI. The V and J ends lost 6 bases and 9 bases, in that order; junction bases with no gene match: 5. The CDR3 has 13 residues. In DNA, the CDR3 is TGTGCCAGCAGGCCCGACAGGGGGCGGCCCCAGCATTTT. It yields the protein CASRPDRGRPQHF.

This clone was seen only once. The chain is built from TRBV25-1 and TRBJ1-4; possibly TRBD1 for D (6 bases). The V end lost 0 bases, the J end lost 3 bases, and 17 bases lay between the germline ends. There are 18 residues in the CDR3. Germline V gene sequence: CDR1 MGHDK, CDR2 SYGVNS. CDR3 protein: CASSEYGGPLSPNEKLFF. The CDR3 DNA follows: TGTGCCAGCAGTGAATACGGGGGGCCCCTCTCTCCTAATGAAAAACTGTTTTTT.

This clone is a singleton in its sample. The chain uses TRBV6-4 and TRBJ1-5; 9 bases line up with TRBD1. CDR3 length equals 14 residues. J was trimmed by 7 bases and V by 6 bases; bases with no gene match: 7. In germline, CDR1 is MRHNA, CDR2 SNTAGT. CDR3 amino acids: CASSPGTGIQPQHF. The CDR3 DNA follows: TGTGCCAGCAGCCCCGGGACAGGGATCCAGCCCCAGCATTTT.

The count of this clone is one. The V and J genes are TRBV27 and TRBJ2-7; D unresolved. With 2 bases removed from V and 3 bases from J, the gap between germline ends came to 14 bases. This CDR3 has 15 amino acids. Germline-derived CDR1 and CDR2 are MNHEY and SMNVEV (reference sequence). CDR3 residues: CASSLQGTTYYEQYF. As DNA, the CDR3 is TGTGCCAGCAGTTTACAAGGAACGACTTACTACGAGCAGTACTTC.

The chain couples TRBV7-2 to TRBJ2-3; the D gene is possibly TRBD1 (6 bases). CDR1 SGHTA and CDR2 FQGNSA come from the germline V gene. CDR3 length: 14 amino acids. Trimming stripped 5 bases from V and 4 bases from J, with 13 bases between. The DNA of the CDR3 is TGTGCCAGCAGCCTAAATACAGGGCCAGATACGCAGTATTTT. Its translation is CASSLNTGPDTQYF.

The chain joins TRBV15 to TRBJ2-5; maybe TRBD1 (6 bases). V lost 2 bases, J lost 2 bases, and 18 bases lay in between. This CDR3 has 17 amino acids. Germline CDR1 and CDR2: LNHNV and YYDKDF (reference sequence). The CDR3 nucleotides read TGTGCCACCAGCAGACTAGGAGGTTACAGGGTTCAAGAGACCCAGTACTTC. Translation: CATSRLGGYRVQETQYF.

The chain recombines TRBV30 with TRBJ1-4; D is perhaps TRBD1 (5 bases). This CDR3 contains 13 residues. CDR1 GTSNPN and CDR2 SVGIG come from the germline V gene (reference sequence). The V gene lost 3 bases and the J gene lost 5 bases, with 10 bases spanning the gap. CDR3 sequence: CAWSRQLNEKLFF. DNA for the CDR3: TGTGCCTGGAGCAGACAGTTAAATGAAAAACTGTTTTTT.

This sequence joins TRBV19 and TRBJ1-6, with no clear D. V was pared by 2 bases and J by 0 bases, with 8 bases between. Germline V lookup: CDR1 LNHDA, CDR2 SQIVND (reference sequence). The CDR3 contains 16 residues. CDR3 in amino acids: CASSILGSSYNSPLHF. The CDR3 region has the DNA TGTGCCAGTAGTATACTTGGGAGCTCCTATAATTCACCCCTCCACTTT.

This chain joins TRBV18 and TRBJ1-3; D not certain. Trimming shortened V by 10 bases and J by 8 bases, and 9 bases separated the two germline ends. The germline gives CDR1 KGHSH, CDR2 LQKENI. CDR3 size: 10 residues. The CDR3 DNA reads TGTGCCATCGCGGGTTACACCATATATTTT. This encodes CAIAGYTIYF.

This clone has a single count. V usage is TRBV18 and J usage is TRBJ1-1; 10 nucleotides agree with TRBD1. This CDR3 is 15 amino acids long. Germline lookup yields CDR1 KGHSH and CDR2 LQKENI. V was pared by 2 bases and J by 1 base, with 1 base of the junction left unmatched. CDR3 in DNA: TGTGCCAGCTCACCAAGACAGGGGGCGAACACTGAAGCTTTCTTT. Translated: CASSPRQGANTEAFF.

This clone appeared once. The chain recombines TRBV7-6 with TRBJ2-3; TRBD2 matches 9 bases. V was pared by 1 base and J by 4 bases, with 6 bases of the junction left unmatched. Per germline, CDR1 SGHVS and CDR2 FNYEAQ. This CDR3 is built from 16 residues. The CDR3 DNA reads TGTGCCAGCAGCTTAGTCGGCGGGGGGGCTTCAGATACGCAGTATTTT. Protein sequence: CASSLVGGGASDTQYF.

This rearrangement joins TRBV7-2 to TRBJ1-2; 7 bases align to TRBD1. Trimming at V came to 1 base and at J to 6 bases, leaving 8 bases not matched to a gene. The germline CDR1 and CDR2 sequences are SGHTA and FQGNSA. This CDR3 is 15 amino acids long. The CDR3: CASSLGRQGYDGYTF. CDR3 nucleotide sequence: TGTGCCAGCAGCTTAGGGCGACAGGGCTACGATGGCTACACCTTC. The variable domain in full, with the rest retrieved from reference TRBV7-2 and TRBJ1-2, is GAGVSQSPSNKVTEKGKDVELRCDPISGHTALYWYRQSLGQGLEFLIYFQGNSAPDKSGLPSDRFSAERTGGSVSTLTIQRTQQEDSAVYLCASSLGRQGYDGYTFGSGTRLTVV.

The chain has TRBV21-1 and TRBJ1-4; TRBD1, the table's D call, lacks a check against the DNA. TRBV21-1 is given as a pseudogene. The length of the CDR3 is 17 residues. The CDR3 spells CASTQIRVYRGSEKLFF. CDR3 sequence (DNA): TGTGCCAGCACCCAGATCCGAGTTTACAGGGGGTCTGAAAAACTGTTTTTT.